This TCR beta chain was captured by sequencing in a study of shared clonotypes between healthy human individuals (dated by TCRdb to about 2020). With regard to the full study: A couple of women and three men aged 18 to 49 years were included in the cohort. Per donor, three plates each were used for CD4 naive and CD4 memory, two for CD8 naive, and one for CD8 memory. Blood TCR repertoires of roughly five healthy adults were deeply sequenced to estimate repertoire size and the extent of clonotype sharing between individuals. Different laboratories and diverse techniques were used to prepare libraries and sequence TCR repertoires, to increase sequencing depth and limit assay-specific biases. Each donor's leukapheresis produced roughly between roughly 0.85 and 9 billion PBMCs. Study-wide findings and limitations: Rarefaction of sorted-subset datasets indicated incomplete sequencing despite the large sequencing depth. Only blood was sampled, and tissue TCR repertoires likely differ from those in blood. Compared with non-shared clonotypes, clonotypes shared by all four sorted-subset donors had higher generation probabilities. Around 5.4% of naive CD4, approximately 3.7% of naive CD8, 2% to 2.5% of memory CD4, and roughly 0.4% of memory CD8 clonotypes were shared across several donors. Naive subsets generally had larger estimated clonotype richness than memory subsets. The genetic and exposure-history diversity represented was limited by the small number of donors. Pairwise subsampling indicated that sequencing depth was expected to affect the degree of clonotype sharing among donors.

Using the deep immunoSEQ assay, TCR CDR3 regions were amplified from genomic DNA by multiplex PCR. Extracted genomic DNA from each cell subset was distributed evenly across all wells of several immunoSEQ 96-well plates, and each plate was treated as a replicate. For sorted subsets, each replicate PCR was loaded with about 0.2 ug genomic DNA, equivalent to 25,000 to 30,000 T cell genomes. The purified libraries were quantified using a Qubit 3.0 fluorometer, sized with a Bioanalyzer 2100, and then quantified again using the KAPA Library Quantification kit. Every immunoSEQ 96-well plate was sequenced on a separate single-read 150-cycle Illumina NextSeq 550 flow cell. In the paper's pipeline: Because the immunoSEQ output included only junctional sequences and no quality scores, the filtering could not be the same as the filtering used for full-length reads. To assign V/J genes and CDR3, sequences were annotated against IMGT germline references using PyIR, a Python wrapper for IgBLAST v1.9. Reads were filtered out if the reads had weak V/J assignments (E-value above 1e-6), no CDR3, stop codons, out-of-frame junctions, or ambiguous translated residues. A V3J clonotype was defined by an identical inferred V gene, J gene, and CDR3 amino acid sequence. Percentage overlap between repertoires was calculated by dividing the number of shared unique clonotypes by the size of the smaller repertoire. Repertoire richness was assessed with RTK rarefaction, the Chao1 estimator, and Recon v2.1 estimates of unobserved clonotypes. Generation probabilities were computed with OLGA for all TCRbeta clonotypes obtained by the gDNA method from a handful of donors. TCRdb holds this immuneACCESS table with in-frame rearrangements only. Some clones are missing; in checked studies, unresolved V genes explain under half, and the rest has no known cause. V and J calls and clone size follow that table, whereas D and trimming were derived from the DNA. For this sample there are around 2.5 million clones; over 85% appear just once. The top ten hold roughly 0.39% of the sample.

The CDR3 has 14 amino acids, counting the end cysteine and phenylalanine. This entry keeps only the CDR3 DNA: 42 bases, framed from base 1. For CDR1 and CDR2, the germline V gene lists MNHEY and SVGAGI. V and J lose 0 bases and 4 bases, and a span of 9 bases separates them. The donors were healthy, HIV-negative adults with no recently reported acute infections or vaccinations. Every donor was a Caucasian adult living in Nashville, Tennessee, USA. CD4+ T cells were enriched by magnetic negative selection, after which naive cells were positively selected on CD45RA and the negative fraction was taken as the memory subset. Blood was collected by leukapheresis, and PBMCs were isolated by Ficoll-Histopaque density gradient centrifugation and then cryopreserved in liquid nitrogen vapor phase. Purity and quantity of every magnetically sorted T cell population were checked by analytical flow cytometry. Each sorted fraction had its genomic DNA isolated and then quantified by UV absorbance on a Nanodrop 2000c.

With regard to this clone: Its cognate antigen has yet to be identified. Per-base qualities were not stored, and no clone one base away is much larger.

In this chain, TRBV6-5 is recombined with TRBJ2-5; the best D guess is TRBD2, with 6 bases matching. Sequencing was performed on naive CD4+ T cells from PBMCs. The sample's cell subset or site label is to be understood as: CD45RA+ positively selected. The clonotype was recovered from a man younger than 35 in good health. Some clones in this sample may be carry-over from other donors' samples. Here the CDR3 is given as CASSYSSGRETQYF. The DNA sequence is given as TGTGCCAGCAGTTACTCGTCCGGGAGAGAGACCCAGTACTTC.